Shown below are 8 T cell receptor beta chains from a single sample sequenced in a study of post-analysis software for immune sequencing data. Study-wide results and limits: TRBV5-6, TRBV5-1 and TRBV20-1 belonged to a set of a handful of TRBV segments that were more frequent in patients than controls.

cDNA libraries for TCR beta contained unique molecular identifiers. One entry per CDR3 protein results from TCRdb running MiXCR on the PCR reads. The data show approximately 570,000 distinct CDR3 sequences, with roughly 47% seen just once and roughly 1.8% held by the top ten. No cognate antigen is known for these TCRs. The sample comprised blood. All receptors come from a girl aged 10-17 years with multiple sclerosis.

Only a few counts were recorded for this clonotype. This chain joins TRBV20-1 and TRBJ1-1, with 10 bases aligning to TRBD1. Germline values: CDR1 DFQATT, CDR2 SNEGSKA (reference sequence). CDR3 length: 14 amino acids. J lost 4 bases, V lost 5 bases, and 7 bases had no gene match. CDR3 sequence reads: CSAQPDRGSTEAFF. The CDR3 DNA sequence: TGCAGTGCTCAGCCGGACAGGGGGAGCACTGAAGCTTTCTTT.

The chain has TRBV11-3 and TRBJ2-3; TRBD2 matches 8 bases. The CDR3 is 16 residues long. Germline CDR1 reads SGHNT; CDR2 reads YENEEA. Losses at the gene ends were 5 bases for V and 5 bases for J; bases not matched to a gene: 12. The CDR3 loop is CASSPRAGANRDTQYF. DNA of the CDR3: TGTGCCAGCAGCCCGAGAGCGGGGGCGAATAGAGATACGCAGTATTTT.

V usage is TRBV7-2 and J usage is TRBJ1-5, with a weak D call TRBD1 (6 bases). V lost 5 bases to trimming and J lost 0 bases, with 14 bases between them. The germline gives CDR1 SGHTA, CDR2 FQGNSA. CDR3 length: 16 residues. The chain's CDR3 is CASSPQGPTSNQPQHF. CDR3 in DNA: TGTGCCAGCAGCCCCCAGGGGCCTACTAGCAATCAGCCCCAGCATTTT.

The chain uses TRBV5-4 and TRBJ2-1, with a tentative D call TRBD1 (6 bases). The CDR3 sequence is 15 residues long. The germline V gene has CDR1 SGHNT and CDR2 YYREEE (reference sequence). V was pared by 0 bases and J by 0 bases, with 7 bases between. This CDR3 is CASSLEDSSYNEQFF. CDR3 in DNA: TGTGCCAGCAGCTTGGAGGACAGCTCCTACAATGAGCAGTTCTTC.

This chain joins TRBV6-1 and TRBJ1-2, with 10 bases aligning to TRBD1. Trimming took 6 bases from V and 7 from J; bases not matched to a gene: 5. The CDR3 has 13 amino acids. The germline gives CDR1 MNHNS, CDR2 SASEGT. The CDR3 sequence is CASSADRGLGYTF. The CDR3 DNA reads as TGTGCCAGCAGCGCCGACAGGGGGCTTGGCTACACCTTC.

The rearrangement uses TRBV12-3 or TRBV12-4 and TRBJ2-6, with unresolved D. The CDR3 is 14 residues long. V dropped 6 bases and J dropped 0 bases, with 6 bases sitting between them. The CDR3 DNA is TGTGCCAGCAGATGGTACTCTGGGGCCAACGTCCTGACTTTC. This gives the protein CASRWYSGANVLTF.

The V call is TRBV24-1, the J call TRBJ1-5, with 8 positions matching TRBD1. Losses at the gene ends were 9 bases for V and 7 bases for J; bases not matched to a gene: 13. Germline V CDR1 and CDR2: KGHDR, SFDVKD. The CDR3 length is 15 residues. The CDR3 region is CATAKGQGLWQPQHF. The CDR3 nucleotides read TGTGCCACCGCCAAAGGACAGGGCCTATGGCAGCCCCAGCATTTT.

The gene calls are TRBV12-3 or TRBV12-4 and TRBJ2-1; possibly TRBD2 for D (5 bases). Trimming removed 3 bases at V and 12 bases at J, with 18 bases between. The CDR3 is 14 residues long. CDR3 protein: CASSLGGPTVGQFF. The CDR3 DNA sequence: TGTGCCAGCAGTTTGGGCGGGCCAACGGTCGGGCAGTTCTTC.